This T cell receptor beta chain was identified during a study of blood T cell repertoires in COVID-19. In the study overall: T cells, B-cell-depleted T cells, or PBMCs supplied cDNA or gDNA.

This CDR3 is built from 14 residues. Trimming removed 4 bases at V and 1 base at J, with 11 bases between. CDR1 is SGHNT and CDR2 is YENEEA in the germline V gene. Only in-frame clones appear in the TCRdb table, and some are missing; sequencing was by immunoSEQ multiplex PCR. The table shows some 120,000 clones, with about 87% occurring only once. This clone occurred once. The rearrangement uses TRBV11-3 and TRBJ2-7, with no clear D. Sequencing input: peripheral blood. This TCR derives from a woman aged 45-59 years with acute or convalescent COVID-19. The CDR3 nucleotides read TGTGCCAGCAGCTCTGCGACTTTATCCTACGAGCAGTACTTC. This sequence encodes CASSSATLSYEQYF.